The 12 T cell receptor beta chains below were found in one sample sequenced in a study of technical replicates of blood from a few donors. The method was immunoSEQ multiplex PCR; TCRdb's version includes in-frame clones alone and lacks a portion of them. The table includes tens of thousands of clones, 91% detected once. The sequenced sample was T cells isolated from PBMCs. These receptor sequences come from a human donor in good health. Some clones in this sample may be carry-over from other donors' samples.

This chain connects TRBV6-4 to TRBJ2-1, with 10 bases that match TRBD1. Germline CDR1 is MRHNA and CDR2 is SNTAGT. Germline trimming cut 3 bases from V and 5 bases from J; bases unmatched to any gene: 4. The CDR3 consists of 15 residues. For the CDR3, the DNA is TGTGCCAGCAGTGATGGACAGGGGGACCACAATGAGCAGTTCTTC. Protein sequence: CASSDGQGDHNEQFF.

V and J are TRBV11-2 and TRBJ1-1, with a weak D call TRBD1 (6 bases). This CDR3 is 14 amino acids long. V was trimmed by 6 bases and J by 7 bases, leaving 18 bases between them. Germline values: CDR1 SGHAT, CDR2 FQNNGV. The CDR3 loop is CASRTPSQGLEAFF. The CDR3 DNA follows: TGTGCCAGCAGGACACCTAGTCAGGGGCTTGAAGCTTTCTTT.

The J gene is TRBJ2-7, the V gene TRBV5-1, with no clear D. The V end lost 0 bases, the J end lost 4 bases, and 5 bases lay between the germline ends. The CDR3 is 12 amino acids. Germline values: CDR1 SGHRS, CDR2 YFSETQ. The CDR3 DNA sequence: TGCGCCAGCAGCTTGGGGGCTTACGAGCAGTACTTC. Translated, it gives CASSLGAYEQYF.

This rearrangement joins TRBV4-2 to TRBJ2-1, with a possible D match to TRBD1 (5 bases). With 1 base removed from V and 7 bases from J, the gap between germline ends came to 14 bases. CDR1 is LGHNA and CDR2 is YNFKEQ in the germline V gene. The CDR3 runs 15 residues. CDR3 nucleotide sequence: TGTGCCAGCAGCCAAGCCGGTGGGGCTAATAATGAGCAGTTCTTC. Its translation: CASSQAGGANNEQFF.

J is TRBJ2-7 and V is TRBV21-1; the DNA was not used to check the table's D call, TRBD2. TRBV21-1 counts as a pseudogene. The CDR3 has 15 amino acids. Here the CDR3 DNA reads TGTGCCAGCAGGGAGGGCGGCTTTCGGCTGGGGGAGCAGTACTTC. Encoded protein: CASREGGFRLGEQYF.

A word on this clone: Germline is not matched at one junction end, which may reflect a read error. This sequence joins TRBV19 and TRBJ1-1; D may be TRBD1 (5 bases). The CDR3 has 14 residues. Germline assignment: CDR1 LNHDA and CDR2 SQIVND (reference sequence). The CDR3 spells CASHPRAWNAEAFF. CDR3 coding DNA: TGTGCCAGTCACCCCAGGGCTTGGAACGCTGAAGCTTTCTTT.

V usage is TRBV11-3 and J usage is TRBJ1-2; D is possibly TRBD1 (6 bases). The CDR3 runs to 13 residues. Trimming pared 6 bases from V and 2 bases from J, leaving 10 bases between. Looked up from germline, CDR1 is SGHNT and CDR2 is YENEEA. In nucleotides, the CDR3 is TGTGCCAGCAGGGGGGCTAACAACTATGGCTACACCTTC. Translating it yields CASRGANNYGYTF. Looking up the rest from reference TRBV11-3 and TRBJ1-2 gives the full variable domain: EAGVVQSPRYKIIEKKQPVAFWCNPISGHNTLYWYLQNLGQGPELLIRYENEEAVDDSQLPKDRFSAERLKGVDSTLKIQPAELGDSAVYLCASRGANNYGYTFGSGTRLTVV.

V gene TRBV7-3 combines with J gene TRBJ2-1, with 7 bases identical to TRBD2. The CDR3 is made up of 16 amino acids. Trimming at V came to 5 bases and at J to 0 bases, leaving 7 bases not matched to a gene. CDR1 is SGHTA and CDR2 is FQGTGA in the germline V gene. The chain's CDR3 is CASSQLAGSSYNEQFF. CDR3 in DNA: TGTGCCAGCAGCCAGTTAGCGGGCAGCTCCTACAATGAGCAGTTCTTC.

This chain links TRBV2 with TRBJ2-1, with TRBD2 matching over 11 bases. This CDR3 region has 15 residues. The J segment lost 4 bases and the V segment lost 3 bases, leaving 2 bases of the junction unmatched. The V gene's germline CDR1 is SNHLY and CDR2 FYNNEI. Here the CDR3 reads CASSEGTSGYNEQFF. As DNA, the CDR3 is TGTGCCAGCAGTGAGGGGACTAGCGGTTACAATGAGCAGTTCTTC.

The rearrangement uses TRBV25-1 and TRBJ2-5; 12 nucleotides line up with TRBD2. J was trimmed by 1 base and V by 8 bases; bases with no gene match: 2. This CDR3 is built from 14 residues. Looked up from germline, CDR1 is MGHDK and CDR2 is SYGVNS. The CDR3 DNA reads as TGTGCCAGCGGACTAGCGGGGACCCAAGAGACCCAGTACTTC. Its translation: CASGLAGTQETQYF.

The chain combines TRBV6-6 with TRBJ1-2, with D maybe TRBD1 (5 bases). In germline, CDR1 is MNHNY, CDR2 SVGAGI (reference sequence). V gave up 7 bases and J gave up 4 bases, with 10 bases separating them. This CDR3 contains 12 residues. The chain's CDR3 is CASTYDSYGYTF. The CDR3 DNA is TGTGCCAGCACCTACGACAGCTATGGCTACACCTTC.

The chain joins TRBV7-2 to TRBJ2-6; tentative D call: TRBD1 (5 bases). Looked up from germline, CDR1 is SGHTA and CDR2 is FQGNSA. The V end was cut by 4 bases, the J end by 0 bases, with 13 bases between. This CDR3 has 17 amino acids. The CDR3 DNA sequence: TGTGCCAGCAGCTACCAATCCCAGGGCTCTGGGGCCAACGTCCTGACTTTC. Translating gives CASSYQSQGSGANVLTF.